This T cell receptor beta chain comes out of a study of blood T cell repertoires in COVID-19. Study background: Some COVID-19 samples were acute and others convalescent; all came from the United States, Italy and Spain. T cells, B-cell-depleted T cells, or PBMCs provided the cDNA or gDNA that served as material.

As processed by the authors: Amplification of reference gene primers provided the estimated nucleated cell counts. Only in-frame clones appear in the TCRdb table, and some are missing; sequencing was by immunoSEQ multiplex PCR. V, J and clone size derive from that table, while D and trimming were established from the DNA sequence. The data hold 40,000 to 45,000 clones, with roughly nine tenths observed a single time. CDR3 length: 17 residues. V was pared by 0 bases and J by 5 bases, with 17 bases between. Germline-derived CDR1 and CDR2 are LGHNA and YNFKEQ. The chain employs TRBV4-2 and TRBJ1-5; D unresolved. The receptor's source is a human donor in a cohort sampled during active COVID-19. Sequenced: peripheral blood. The CDR3 region has the DNA TGTGCCAGCAGCCAAGATCGTACGGGTCTCGGGTATCAGCCCCAGCATTTT. Its translation is CASSQDRTGLGYQPQHF.